A single sample is the source of the 12 T cell receptor beta chains below, sequenced in a study of blood T cell repertoires in COVID-19. Assay: immunoSEQ multiplex PCR; the TCRdb copy retains only in-frame clones and omits some. The sample lists tens of thousands of clones; approximately 89% were seen once. The specimen was peripheral blood. Receptors were obtained from a man between 60 and 75 years old with acute or convalescent COVID-19.

The chain couples TRBV5-6 to TRBJ1-2; the D gene is possibly TRBD1 (5 bases). The CDR3 is made up of 14 amino acids. The germline gives CDR1 SGHDT, CDR2 YYEEEE. V gave up 3 bases and J gave up 7 bases, with 16 bases separating them. The CDR3 here is CASSSRVLWGGYTF. The CDR3 coding sequence is TGTGCCAGCAGCTCCAGGGTACTATGGGGTGGCTACACCTTC.

The V call is TRBV9, the J call TRBJ2-2; 10 bases are a match to TRBD1. The CDR3 has 15 residues. The germline CDR1 and CDR2 sequences are SGDLS and YYNGEE. Trimming removed 5 bases from V and 4 bases from J; junction bases left unmatched: 5. This CDR3 reads CASRPGQGPTGELFF. The CDR3 DNA reads as TGTGCCAGCAGACCGGGACAGGGGCCCACCGGGGAGCTGTTTTTT.

The V gene is TRBV11-2, the J gene TRBJ1-5; D is ambiguous. The CDR3 contains 14 residues. V was trimmed by 2 bases and J by 4 bases, leaving 9 bases between them. CDR1 and CDR2 (germline): SGHAT, FQNNGV. The CDR3 protein is CASSLTQRNQPQHF. CDR3 DNA: TGTGCCAGCAGCTTAACCCAGAGGAATCAGCCCCAGCATTTT.

This clone was observed a single time. This chain links TRBV19 with TRBJ1-6; perhaps TRBD1 as D (5 bases). The germline V gene encodes CDR1 LNHDA and CDR2 SQIVND (reference sequence). The V end was cut by 5 bases, the J end by 8 bases, with 16 bases between. CDR3 size: 15 residues. The chain's CDR3 is CASSFVGRADSPLHF. The CDR3 nucleotides read TGTGCCAGTAGTTTCGTCGGCAGGGCTGATTCACCCCTCCACTTT. The full variable domain, its missing parts supplied by reference TRBV19 and TRBJ1-6, is DGGITQSPKYLFRKEGQNVTLSCEQNLNHDAMYWYRQDPGQGLRLIYYSQIVNDFQKGDIAEGYSVSREKKESFPLTVTSAQKNPTAFYLCASSFVGRADSPLHFGNGTRLTVT.

The rearrangement joins TRBV9 to TRBJ1-4, with 7 bases aligning to TRBD1. The CDR3 is 15 residues long. J gave up 3 bases and V 0 bases, and 2 bases lay outside the gene matches. Per germline, CDR1 SGDLS and CDR2 YYNGEE. The CDR3 DNA sequence: TGTGCCAGCAGCGTAGAGGACAGGCCTAATGAAAAACTGTTTTTT. It translates to CASSVEDRPNEKLFF.

This chain joins TRBV2 and TRBJ1-2; tentative D call: TRBD1 (5 bases). CDR3 length: 13 amino acids. The V end lost 1 base, the J end lost 2 bases, and 5 bases lay between the germline ends. Germline V gene lookup returns CDR1 SNHLY and CDR2 FYNNEI. The CDR3 here is CASSEDRNYGYTF. CDR3 sequence (DNA): TGTGCCAGCAGTGAAGACAGGAACTATGGCTACACCTTC.

This clone was detected only a few times. The gene calls are TRBV4-2 and TRBJ1-5; D is possibly TRBD1 (6 bases). CDR1 is LGHNA and CDR2 is YNFKEQ in the germline V gene. V was trimmed by 1 base and J by 4 bases, leaving 11 bases between them. The CDR3 totals 15 residues. The CDR3 protein is CASSQAGQSNQPQHF. The CDR3, as DNA: TGTGCCAGCAGCCAAGCTGGACAGAGTAATCAGCCCCAGCATTTT.

The genes are TRBV6-5 and TRBJ1-1, with TRBD1 as a possible D gene (6 bases). The CDR3 length is 15 residues. CDR1 and CDR2 (germline): MNHEY, SVGAGI. V gave up 0 bases and J gave up 4 bases, with 12 bases separating them. The CDR3 DNA follows: TGTGCCAGCAGTTACTCGGGCAGGGGTGGCACTGAAGCTTTCTTT. It specifies CASSYSGRGGTEAFF.

This clone was seen a handful of times. The chain is built from TRBV9 and TRBJ1-2, with D possibly TRBD1 on 6 matching bases. Germline CDR1 is SGDLS and CDR2 is YYNGEE. The length of the CDR3 is 16 residues. V dropped 2 bases and J dropped 0 bases, with 14 bases sitting between them. DNA for the CDR3: TGTGCCAGCAGCGTTTCTACAGGGTTATCTAACTATGGCTACACCTTC. Translation gives CASSVSTGLSNYGYTF.

The chain carries TRBV30 and TRBJ2-1; 10 bases agree with TRBD2. V was clipped by 2 bases and J by 5 bases; unmatched bases: 0. The CDR3 totals 13 residues. CDR1 GTSNPN and CDR2 SVGIG come from the germline V gene (reference sequence). The chain's CDR3 is CAWSLAGDNEQFF. DNA for the CDR3: TGTGCCTGGAGTCTAGCGGGGGACAATGAGCAGTTCTTC. The whole variable domain, filled in from reference TRBV30 and TRBJ2-1, reads SQTIHQWPATLVQPVGSPLSLECTVEGTSNPNLYWYRQAAGRGLQLLFYSVGIGQISSEVPQNLSASRPQDRQFILSSKKLLLSDSGFYLCAWSLAGDNEQFFGPGTRLTVL.

This chain connects TRBV19 to TRBJ1-4, with D uncertain. The CDR3 runs to 17 residues. The germline CDR1 and CDR2 sequences are LNHDA and SQIVND (reference sequence). V shed 0 bases and J shed 0 bases, with 11 bases lying between them. CDR3 in amino acids: CASSIDLGRATNEKLFF. CDR3 sequence (DNA): TGTGCCAGTAGTATAGACCTCGGGAGGGCAACTAATGAAAAACTGTTTTTT.

The J gene is TRBJ1-1, the V gene TRBV14, with TRBD1 as a possible D gene (5 bases). CDR3 size: 13 residues. V gave up 4 bases and J gave up 1 base, with 7 bases separating them. The germline CDR1 and CDR2 sequences are SGHDN and FVKESK. The CDR3: CASSLQGNTEAFF. The CDR3 DNA is TGTGCCAGCAGCCTCCAGGGGAACACTGAAGCTTTCTTT.